This is a list of T cell receptor beta chains from one sample in a study of tumor-infiltrating lymphocytes in primary liver carcinoma. TCRdb independently ran MiXCR on the multiplex PCR reads; one entry per CDR3 protein. In the table there are approximately 120,000 distinct CDR3 sequences, roughly three fifths of which are singletons. Sequencing was done on a sample of liver tumor tissue from sampling region 3. The receptors stem from a woman between 55 and 75 years old with primary liver carcinoma and hepatitis B virus infection. CDR3s include the opening cysteine and the closing phenylalanine or tryptophan. The order of the fields is CDR3 protein, CDR3 DNA, V gene, J gene, clone size, D gene, CDR3 length. A D gene is named only where the DNA matches it firmly. The size of a clone is reported for some rows only, either as once, few or many, or as a class for expanded clones.

CDR3: CASSQVLRGVDTQYF; DNA: TGCGCCAGCAGCCAAGTCCTGCGGGGGGTGGATACGCAGTATTTT; V: TRBV4-1; J: TRBJ2-3; size: many; D: TRBD2; length: 15
CDR3: CASSQDFKRGGTRGTQYF; DNA: TGCGCCAGCAGCCAAGATTTTAAGAGAGGAGGGACGAGAGGGACCCAGTACTTC; V: TRBV4-1; J: TRBJ2-5; size: .; D: .; length: 18
CDR3: CASRQTSGSYNEQFF; DNA: TGTGCCAGCAGGCAGACTAGCGGGTCTTACAATGAGCAGTTCTTC; V: TRBV7-9; J: TRBJ2-1; size: .; D: TRBD2; length: 15
CDR3: CASSYSGEEQFF; DNA: TGTGCCAGCAGTTACTCGGGGGAGGAGCAGTTCTTC; V: TRBV6-5; J: TRBJ2-1; size: .; D: .; length: 12
CDR3: CASSLELAGMKETQYF; DNA: TGTGCCAGCAGCTTAGAGTTGGCAGGGATGAAGGAGACCCAGTACTTC; V: TRBV11-2; J: TRBJ2-5; size: many; D: .; length: 16
CDR3: CASSLGVIGQGRNTEAFF; DNA: TGTGCCAGCAGCTTAGGGGTTATTGGACAGGGCAGAAACACTGAAGCTTTCTTT; V: TRBV7-9; J: TRBJ1-1; size: few; D: TRBD1; length: 18
CDR3: CASSQPTSGRLGETQYF; DNA: TGCGCCAGCAGCCAACCGACTAGCGGGAGACTTGGGGAGACCCAGTACTTC; V: TRBV4-1; J: TRBJ2-5; size: many; D: TRBD2; length: 17
CDR3: CVSSDILKGAARGYEQCF; DNA: TGTGTCAGCAGTGATATCCTGAAGGGAGCGGCGAGGGGCTACGAGCAGTGCTTC; V: TRBV6-1; J: TRBJ2-7; size: .; D: .; length: 18
CDR3: CANSLLPSTGTQYF; DNA: TGTGCCAACAGCTTGCTCCCGAGCACAGGTACGCAGTATTTT; V: TRBV11-2; J: TRBJ2-3; size: .; D: .; length: 14
CDR3: CASSLDRTRAYTF; DNA: TGTGCCAGCAGCTTAGATCGTACTCGAGCCTACACCTTT; V: TRBV11-2; J: TRBJ1-2; size: few; D: .; length: 13